This entry describes one T cell receptor (beta chain). The data originate from a study of blood T cell repertoires in COVID-19. Assay: immunoSEQ multiplex PCR; the TCRdb copy retains only in-frame clones and omits some. The sample lists about 180,000 clones; about 85% were seen once. V lost 7 bases and J lost 3; bases outside the gene matches: 4. In germline, CDR1 is MNHEY, CDR2 SVGAGI. There are 13 residues in the CDR3. The source material was peripheral blood. This clonotype was obtained from a woman aged 45-65 years with COVID-19, enrolled during active disease. The gene calls are TRBV6-5 and TRBJ2-7, with 9 bases aligning to TRBD1. The CDR3 loop reads CASIGTGNYEQYF. For the CDR3, the DNA is TGTGCCAGCATTGGGACAGGGAACTACGAGCAGTACTTC.